The rows below give T cell receptor beta chains drawn from one sample of a study of T cell responses to AZD1222 COVID-19 vaccine. Data came from immunoSEQ multiplex PCR; TCRdb stores just in-frame clones and leaves some out. The sample carries 67,000 or so clones, roughly 84% recorded once. Sequenced material: peripheral blood, taken on day 0 of AZD1222 vaccination. These receptors all come from an adult in good health. Each CDR3 is given with its conserved first and last residue.

j_gene | v_gene | CDR3aa
TRBJ1-6 | TRBV7-9 | CASSPSRGNSPLHF
TRBJ1-1 | TRBV18 | CASSPRQRGRRNTEAFF
TRBJ1-2 | TRBV5-1 | CASSLGSDYGYTF
TRBJ2-3 | TRBV5-1 | CASKLAGQTDTQYF
TRBJ1-2 | TRBV6-5 | CASRAGTGGGYTF
TRBJ2-7 | TRBV6-5 | CASSFPGYEQYF
TRBJ1-3 | TRBV4-1 | CASSQQSSGNTIYF
TRBJ1-2 | TRBV24-1 | CATSDFSGVSYTF
TRBJ1-2 | TRBV14 | CASSPAGIPGYGYTF
TRBJ2-1 | TRBV24-1 | CATQWDLGNEQFF
TRBJ1-2 | TRBV5-1 | CASSSEGGIYGYTF
TRBJ1-5 | TRBV7-8 | CASSVSKGANQPQHF
TRBJ2-7 | TRBV5-5 | CASELTSGGDFSSYEQYF
TRBJ2-7 | TRBV13 | CASSLIGWRTAGSYEQYF
TRBJ1-6 | TRBV6-5 | CASSYSYGEGSSPLHF